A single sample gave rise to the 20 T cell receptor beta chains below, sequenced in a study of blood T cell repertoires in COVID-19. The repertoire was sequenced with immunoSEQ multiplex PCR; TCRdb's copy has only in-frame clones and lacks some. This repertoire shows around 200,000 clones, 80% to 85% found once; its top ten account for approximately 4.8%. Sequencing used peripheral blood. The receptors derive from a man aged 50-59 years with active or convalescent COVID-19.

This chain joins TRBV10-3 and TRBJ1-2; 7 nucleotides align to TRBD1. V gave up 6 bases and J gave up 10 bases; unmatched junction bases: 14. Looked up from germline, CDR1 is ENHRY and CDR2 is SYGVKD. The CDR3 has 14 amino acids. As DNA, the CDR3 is TGTGCCATCAGCCCTATAGGGACAGCCATCGACTACACCTTC. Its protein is CAISPIGTAIDYTF.

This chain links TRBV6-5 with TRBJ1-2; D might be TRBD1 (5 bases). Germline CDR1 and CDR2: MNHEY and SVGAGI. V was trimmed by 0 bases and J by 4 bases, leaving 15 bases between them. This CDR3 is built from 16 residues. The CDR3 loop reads CASSYSTGGLSYGYTF. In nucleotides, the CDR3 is TGTGCCAGCAGTTACTCGACGGGGGGACTTTCCTATGGCTACACCTTC.

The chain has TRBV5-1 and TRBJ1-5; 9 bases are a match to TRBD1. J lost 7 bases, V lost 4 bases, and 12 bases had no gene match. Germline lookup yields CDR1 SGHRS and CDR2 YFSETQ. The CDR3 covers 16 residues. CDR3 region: CASSPGPTGGRQPQHF. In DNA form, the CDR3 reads TGCGCCAGCAGCCCCGGGCCGACAGGGGGAAGGCAGCCCCAGCATTTT.

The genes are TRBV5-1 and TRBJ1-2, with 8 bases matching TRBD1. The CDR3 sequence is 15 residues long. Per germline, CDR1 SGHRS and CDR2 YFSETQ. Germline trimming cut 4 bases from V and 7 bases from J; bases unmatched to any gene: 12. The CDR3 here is CASSTQGASHGGYTF. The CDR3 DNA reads TGCGCCAGCAGCACCCAGGGGGCCAGTCACGGTGGCTACACCTTC.

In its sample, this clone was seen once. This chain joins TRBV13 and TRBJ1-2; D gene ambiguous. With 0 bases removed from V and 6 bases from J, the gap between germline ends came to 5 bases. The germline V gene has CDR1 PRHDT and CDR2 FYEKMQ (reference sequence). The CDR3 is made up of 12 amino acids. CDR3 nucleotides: TGTGCCAGCAGCTTAGGACGGGATGGCTACACCTTC. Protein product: CASSLGRDGYTF.

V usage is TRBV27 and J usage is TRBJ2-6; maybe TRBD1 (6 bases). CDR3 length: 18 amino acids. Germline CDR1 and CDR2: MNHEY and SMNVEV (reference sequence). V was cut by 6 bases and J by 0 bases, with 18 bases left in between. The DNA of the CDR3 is TGTGCCAGCAGCCCTTTAAAGGGGGTGATCTCTGGGGCCAACGTCCTGACTTTC. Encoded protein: CASSPLKGVISGANVLTF.

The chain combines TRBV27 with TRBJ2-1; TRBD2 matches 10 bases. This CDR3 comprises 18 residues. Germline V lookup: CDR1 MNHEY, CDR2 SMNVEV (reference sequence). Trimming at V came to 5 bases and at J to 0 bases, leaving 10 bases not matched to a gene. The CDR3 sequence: CASSPGLASGSSYNEQFF. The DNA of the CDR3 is TGTGCCAGCAGTCCGGGACTAGCGTCTGGGAGCTCCTACAATGAGCAGTTCTTC.

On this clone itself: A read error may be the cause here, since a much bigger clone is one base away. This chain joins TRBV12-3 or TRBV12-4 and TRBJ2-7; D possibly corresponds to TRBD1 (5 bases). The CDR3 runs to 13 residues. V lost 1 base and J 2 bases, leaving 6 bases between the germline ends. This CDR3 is CASSLGQPYEQYF. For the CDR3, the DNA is TGTGCCAGCAGTTTAGGACAGCCCTACGAGCAGTACTTC.

The CDR3 loop is CASSQGGGQLSNQPQHF. DNA for the CDR3: TGTGCCAGCAGCCAAGGGGGGGGCCAGCTAAGCAATCAGCCCCAGCATTTT. The gene calls are TRBV4-2 and TRBJ1-5, with TRBD1 as a possible D gene (6 bases). CDR3 length: 17 residues. V was cut by 1 base and J by 1 base, with 14 bases left in between. Germline-derived CDR1 and CDR2 are LGHNA and YNFKEQ.

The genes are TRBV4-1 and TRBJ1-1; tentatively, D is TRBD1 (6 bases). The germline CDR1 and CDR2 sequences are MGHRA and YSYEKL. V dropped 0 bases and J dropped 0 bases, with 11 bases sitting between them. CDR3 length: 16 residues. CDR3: CASSQEVTGMNTEAFF. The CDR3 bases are TGCGCCAGCAGCCAAGAGGTGACAGGAATGAACACTGAAGCTTTCTTT.

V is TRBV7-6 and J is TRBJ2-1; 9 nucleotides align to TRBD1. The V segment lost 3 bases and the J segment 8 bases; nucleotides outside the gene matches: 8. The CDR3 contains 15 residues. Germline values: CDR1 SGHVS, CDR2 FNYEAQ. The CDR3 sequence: CASSFSRTGEDEQFF. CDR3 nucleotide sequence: TGTGCCAGCAGCTTTAGTCGGACAGGGGAGGATGAGCAGTTCTTC.

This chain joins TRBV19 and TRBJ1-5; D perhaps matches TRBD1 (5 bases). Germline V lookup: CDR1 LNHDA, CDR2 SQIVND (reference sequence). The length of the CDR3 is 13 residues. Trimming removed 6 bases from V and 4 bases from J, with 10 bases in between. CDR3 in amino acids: CASRTTVNQPQHF. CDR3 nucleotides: TGTGCCAGTAGGACGACAGTTAATCAGCCCCAGCATTTT. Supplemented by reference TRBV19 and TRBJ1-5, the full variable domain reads DGGITQSPKYLFRKEGQNVTLSCEQNLNHDAMYWYRQDPGQGLRLIYYSQIVNDFQKGDIAEGYSVSREKKESFPLTVTSAQKNPTAFYLCASRTTVNQPQHFGDGTRLSIL.

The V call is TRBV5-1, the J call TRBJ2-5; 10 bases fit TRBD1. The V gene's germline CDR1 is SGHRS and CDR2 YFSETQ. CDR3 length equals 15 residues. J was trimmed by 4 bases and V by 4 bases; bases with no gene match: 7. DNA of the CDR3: TGCGCCAGCAGCGCACCGGGACAGGGGCCAGAGACCCAGTACTTC. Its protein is CASSAPGQGPETQYF.

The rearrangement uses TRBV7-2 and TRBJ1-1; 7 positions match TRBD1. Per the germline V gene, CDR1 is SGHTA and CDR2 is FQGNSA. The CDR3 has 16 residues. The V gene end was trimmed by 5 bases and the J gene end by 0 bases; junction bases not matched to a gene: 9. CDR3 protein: CASSQRGGGMNTEAFF. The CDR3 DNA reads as TGTGCCAGCAGCCAGCGAGGAGGGGGCATGAACACTGAAGCTTTCTTT.

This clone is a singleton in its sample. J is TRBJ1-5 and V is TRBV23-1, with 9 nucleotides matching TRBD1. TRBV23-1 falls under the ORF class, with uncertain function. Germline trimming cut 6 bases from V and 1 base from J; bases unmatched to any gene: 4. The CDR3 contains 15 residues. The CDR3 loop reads CASSPGQGSNQPQHF. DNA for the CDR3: TGCGCCAGCAGCCCCGGACAGGGGAGCAATCAGCCCCAGCATTTT.

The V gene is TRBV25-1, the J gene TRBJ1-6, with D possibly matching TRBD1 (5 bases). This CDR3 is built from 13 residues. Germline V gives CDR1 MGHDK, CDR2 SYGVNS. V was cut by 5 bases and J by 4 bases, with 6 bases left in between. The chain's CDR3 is CASSQGYNSPLHF. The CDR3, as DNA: TGTGCCAGCAGTCAGGGATATAATTCACCCCTCCACTTT.

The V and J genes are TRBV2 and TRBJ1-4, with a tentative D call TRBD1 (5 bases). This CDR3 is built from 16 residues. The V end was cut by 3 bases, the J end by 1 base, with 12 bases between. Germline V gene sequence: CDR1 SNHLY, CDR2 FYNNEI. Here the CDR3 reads CASSEVGPGTNEKLFF. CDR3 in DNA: TGTGCCAGCAGTGAGGTGGGGCCTGGAACTAATGAAAAACTGTTTTTT.

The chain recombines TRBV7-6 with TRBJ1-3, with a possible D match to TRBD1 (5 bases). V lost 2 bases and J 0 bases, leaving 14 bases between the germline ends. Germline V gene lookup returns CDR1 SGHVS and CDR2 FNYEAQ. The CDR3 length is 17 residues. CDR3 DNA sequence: TGTGCCAGCAGCTTAATCGGACCTGGGGCCTCTGGAAACACCATATATTTT. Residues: CASSLIGPGASGNTIYF.

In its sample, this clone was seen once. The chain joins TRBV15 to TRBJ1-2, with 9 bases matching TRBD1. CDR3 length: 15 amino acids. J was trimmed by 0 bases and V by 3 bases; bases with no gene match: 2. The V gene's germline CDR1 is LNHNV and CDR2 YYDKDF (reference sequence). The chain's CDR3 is CATSRGTGTNYGYTF. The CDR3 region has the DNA TGTGCCACCAGCAGGGGGACAGGGACTAACTATGGCTACACCTTC.

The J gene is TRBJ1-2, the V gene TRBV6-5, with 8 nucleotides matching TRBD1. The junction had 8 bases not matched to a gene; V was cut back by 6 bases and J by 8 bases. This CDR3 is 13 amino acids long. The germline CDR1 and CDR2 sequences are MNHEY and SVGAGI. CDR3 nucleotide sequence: TGTGCCAGCAGGTGGGGGACAGGTAGAGGCTACACCTTC. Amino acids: CASRWGTGRGYTF.